Listed below are T cell receptor beta chains from one sample, sequenced in a study of cytomegalovirus exposure and HLA in healthy donors. Clones were read by immunoSEQ multiplex PCR, and TCRdb kept only the in-frame ones, dropping some. The sample has under 200,000 clones, approximately 80% seen once; the top ten hold about 7%. The material sequenced was PBMCs. The receptors come from a man between 18 and 35 years old in good health and CMV-seropositive. Each CDR3 is given with its conserved first and last residue. A D gene is named only where the DNA matches it firmly. The listing skips clone size in some rows; elsewhere it reads once, few, many or a size class.

d_call j_call v_call clone_size cdr3_nt cdr3_aa
. TRBJ2-7 TRBV5-1 . TGCGCCAGCAGCCCCGTTGGGGGGGAGCAGTACTTC CASSPVGGEQYF
TRBD2 TRBJ2-1 TRBV2 . TGTGCCAGCAGTGTTAGCGGGAGCAGGAATGAGCAGTTCTTC CASSVSGSRNEQFF
. TRBJ1-5 TRBV28 . TGTGCCAGCAGTCTCTGGGACATCTTCAAGGGACAGCCCCAGCATTTT CASSLWDIFKGQPQHF
. TRBJ2-5 TRBV7-2 . TGTGCCAGCAGCCTCCCCCTACGAGCGGGTGGATTCTTGGCCCAGTACTTC CASSLPLRAGGFLAQYF
. TRBJ1-1 TRBV6-5 . TGTGCCAGCAGTCCGGCGTTCCAGGACACTGAAGCTTTCTTT CASSPAFQDTEAFF
. TRBJ2-1 TRBV11-2 . TGTGCCAGCAGCCCTCACGGGGACAATGAGCAGTTCTTC CASSPHGDNEQFF
TRBD1 TRBJ2-7 TRBV6-6 once TGTGCCAGCAGACAGGGACAGGGGGCAAACGAGCAGTACTTC CASRQGQGANEQYF
. TRBJ2-7 TRBV28 . TGTGCCAGCAGTTTATGGGCCGGGGGAGTGGGCGGGCAGTACTTC CASSLWAGGVGGQYF
TRBD1 TRBJ2-7 TRBV28 . TGTGCCAGCAGCCGCCGGGACAGGACCTACGAGCAGTACTTC CASSRRDRTYEQYF
. TRBJ2-2 TRBV2 few TGTGCCAGCAGTGAAAGCAGGGAGCTGTTTTTT CASSESRELFF
. TRBJ1-4 TRBV27 . TGTGCCAGCAAGACAGGCCCCCCTAATGAAAAACTGTTTTTT CASKTGPPNEKLFF
. TRBJ2-1 TRBV2 . TGTGCCAGCAGTGAAGCTTTGTCTCAACCCCGGGAGCAGTTCTTC CASSEALSQPREQFF
. TRBJ2-7 TRBV11-2 . TGTGCCAGCAGCTTACCGCAGGGTTCCTACGAGCAGTACTTC CASSLPQGSYEQYF
. TRBJ2-3 TRBV5-4 . TGTGCCAGCAGCTTGGTAGGTCCGAAGGAGGTTACGCAGTATTTT CASSLVGPKEVTQYF
. TRBJ1-2 TRBV5-6 once TGTGCCAGCAGCCCCGCTGGGGCCTATGGCTACACCTTC CASSPAGAYGYTF
TRBD2 TRBJ2-1 TRBV27 . TGTGCCAGCAGGGGGCCAGCGGGACCAACCTACAATGAGCAGTTCTTC CASRGPAGPTYNEQFF
. TRBJ1-1 TRBV29-1 . TGCAGCGTTGTAATTTTTTCCGGGAGGAATACTGAAGCTTTCTTT CSVVIFSGRNTEAFF
. TRBJ2-7 TRBV28 . TGTGCCAGCAGTTGGCAGCGTGAGCAGTACTTC CASSWQREQYF
TRBD1 TRBJ2-1 TRBV27 . TGTGCCAGCAGGCCCGGGACAGGGGGCGGTGAGCAGTTCTTC CASRPGTGGGEQFF
TRBD1 TRBJ2-1 TRBV7-9 . TGTGCCAGCAGCTTATCGGCCGCAGGGGGCTTTGAGCAGTTCTTC CASSLSAAGGFEQFF
. TRBJ2-7 TRBV7-2 . TGTGCCAGCAGCTGGAAAACTCTAGCGCTGAGTTCCTACGAGCAGTACTTC CASSWKTLALSSYEQYF
TRBD1 TRBJ1-2 TRBV7-6 . TGTGCCAGCAGCTTAGGACAGGGGGCGAACTATGGCTACACCTTC CASSLGQGANYGYTF
. TRBJ2-1 TRBV9 . TGTGCCAGCAGCGTAGCTGGGCCGCAGGACTGGAACAATGAGCAGTTCTTC CASSVAGPQDWNNEQFF
TRBD2 TRBJ2-7 TRBV4-2 . TGTGCCAGCAGCCAAGGGGTAGCGGGAGTACCCTACGAGCAGTACTTC CASSQGVAGVPYEQYF
TRBD2 TRBJ2-1 TRBV4-3 . TGCGCCAGCAGCCAAGAGCAAGGGCTAGCGGGCAACAATGAGCAGTTCTTC CASSQEQGLAGNNEQFF
TRBD1 TRBJ1-5 TRBV28 . TGTGCCAGCAGTCTTCAGGACAGGGGATCCAATCAGCCCCAGCATTTT CASSLQDRGSNQPQHF
. TRBJ1-1 TRBV27 . TGTGCCAGCAGTGGCCTCGCCAGGCTTACCAAAGCTTTCTTT CASSGLARLTKAFF
TRBD2 TRBJ2-3 TRBV27 . TGTGCCAGCCTGGGACTAGCGGGCACAGATACGCAGTATTTT CASLGLAGTDTQYF
TRBD1 TRBJ2-3 TRBV7-9 many TGTGCCAGCAGCACGGGACAGGGGAGAGATACGCAGTATTTT CASSTGQGRDTQYF
TRBD2 TRBJ2-2 TRBV27 . TGTGCCAGCAGTCCTATAGCGGGACCGAACACCGGGGAGCTGTTTTTT CASSPIAGPNTGELFF
TRBD2 TRBJ2-1 TRBV7-7 . TGTGCCAGCAGCGGTAGCGGGGGCTCCTACAATGAGCAGTTCTTC CASSGSGGSYNEQFF
. TRBJ2-7 TRBV28 . TGTGCCAGCGGGCCTCCCGGGAGAGAGCAGTACTTC CASGPPGREQYF
. TRBJ1-5 TRBV9 . TGTGCCAGCAGCCCTTGGGGCGGATTGAATCAGCCCCAGCATTTT CASSPWGGLNQPQHF
TRBD1 TRBJ1-2 TRBV7-3 . TGTGCCAGCAGCTTAGGACAGGGGTATGGCTACACCTTC CASSLGQGYGYTF
. TRBJ2-1 TRBV15 . TGTGCCACCAGAGGACGGCGGGCTGAGCAGTTCTTC CATRGRRAEQFF
. TRBJ2-7 TRBV7-2 . TGTGCCAGCAGCTTAGAAGTGGGGCGGGGAGCCTACGAGCAGTACTTC CASSLEVGRGAYEQYF
. TRBJ1-5 TRBV2 . TGTGCCAGCAGCCAAGCTTGGGGAGGCAATCAGCCCCAGCATTTT CASSQAWGGNQPQHF
. TRBJ2-7 TRBV30 . TGTGCCTGGACCCTATGGACTCAACCCTACGAGCAGTACTTC CAWTLWTQPYEQYF
. TRBJ2-3 TRBV13 . TGTGCCAGCAGCCCGCAGGGGCTTTCTGGTTCGGGGACGCAGTATTTT CASSPQGLSGSGTQYF
. TRBJ2-6 TRBV6-1 . TGTGCCAGCAGTGAAGCGCAGGGGGGCAAGGCTGGGGCCAACGTCCTGACTTTC CASSEAQGGKAGANVLTF
TRBD2 TRBJ2-7 TRBV29-1 once TGCAGCGTTGAAGATCCGACTAGCGGGATATACGAGCAGTACTTC CSVEDPTSGIYEQYF
TRBD2 TRBJ2-7 TRBV4-3 . TGCGCCAGCAGCCACATGACTAGCGGGAGTTACGAGCAGTACTTC CASSHMTSGSYEQYF
TRBD1 TRBJ2-7 TRBV7-9 . TGTGCCACCGGGGACAGCCTTGCCTACGAGCAGTACTTC CATGDSLAYEQYF